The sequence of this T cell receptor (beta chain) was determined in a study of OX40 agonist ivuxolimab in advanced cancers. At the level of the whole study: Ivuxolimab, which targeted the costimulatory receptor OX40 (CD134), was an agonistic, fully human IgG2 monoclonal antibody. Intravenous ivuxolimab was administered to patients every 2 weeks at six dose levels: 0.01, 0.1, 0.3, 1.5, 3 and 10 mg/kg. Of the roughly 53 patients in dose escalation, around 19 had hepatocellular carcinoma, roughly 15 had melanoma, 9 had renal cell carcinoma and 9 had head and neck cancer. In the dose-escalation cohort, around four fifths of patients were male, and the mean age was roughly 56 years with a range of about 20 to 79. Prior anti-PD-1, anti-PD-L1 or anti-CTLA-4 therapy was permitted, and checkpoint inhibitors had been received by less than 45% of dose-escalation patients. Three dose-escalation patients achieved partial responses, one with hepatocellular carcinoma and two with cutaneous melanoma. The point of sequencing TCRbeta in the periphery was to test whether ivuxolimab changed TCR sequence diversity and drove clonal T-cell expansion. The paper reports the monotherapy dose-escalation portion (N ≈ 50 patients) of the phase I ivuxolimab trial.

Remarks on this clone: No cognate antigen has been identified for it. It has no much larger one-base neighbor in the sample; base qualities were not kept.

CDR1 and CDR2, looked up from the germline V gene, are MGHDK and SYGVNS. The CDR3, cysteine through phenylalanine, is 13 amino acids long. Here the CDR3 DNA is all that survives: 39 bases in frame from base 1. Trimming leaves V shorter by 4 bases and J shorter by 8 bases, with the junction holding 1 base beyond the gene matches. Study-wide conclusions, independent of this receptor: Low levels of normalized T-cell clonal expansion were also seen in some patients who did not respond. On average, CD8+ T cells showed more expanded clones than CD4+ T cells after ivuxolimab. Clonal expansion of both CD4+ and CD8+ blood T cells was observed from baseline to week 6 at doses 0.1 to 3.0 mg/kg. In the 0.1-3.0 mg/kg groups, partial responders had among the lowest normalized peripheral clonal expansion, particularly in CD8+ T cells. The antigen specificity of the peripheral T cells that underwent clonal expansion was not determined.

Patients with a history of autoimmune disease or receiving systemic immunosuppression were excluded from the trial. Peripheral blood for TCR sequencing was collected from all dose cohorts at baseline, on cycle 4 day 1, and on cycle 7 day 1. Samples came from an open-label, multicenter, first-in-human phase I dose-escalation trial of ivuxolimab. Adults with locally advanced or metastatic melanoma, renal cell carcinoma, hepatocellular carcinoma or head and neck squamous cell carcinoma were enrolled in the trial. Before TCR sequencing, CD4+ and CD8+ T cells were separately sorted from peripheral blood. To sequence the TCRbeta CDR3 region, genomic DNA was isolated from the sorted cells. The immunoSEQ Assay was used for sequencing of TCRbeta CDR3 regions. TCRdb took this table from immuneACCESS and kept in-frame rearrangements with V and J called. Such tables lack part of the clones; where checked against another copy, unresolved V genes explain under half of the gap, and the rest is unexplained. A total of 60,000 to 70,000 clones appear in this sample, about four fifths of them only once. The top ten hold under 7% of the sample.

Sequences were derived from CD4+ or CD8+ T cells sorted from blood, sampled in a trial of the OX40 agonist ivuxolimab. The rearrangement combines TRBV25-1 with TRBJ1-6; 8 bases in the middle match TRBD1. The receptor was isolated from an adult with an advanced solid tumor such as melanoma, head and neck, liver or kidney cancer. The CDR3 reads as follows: CASSVTGDSPLHF. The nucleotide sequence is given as TGTGCCAGCAGTGTGACAGGGGATTCACCCCTCCACTTT.